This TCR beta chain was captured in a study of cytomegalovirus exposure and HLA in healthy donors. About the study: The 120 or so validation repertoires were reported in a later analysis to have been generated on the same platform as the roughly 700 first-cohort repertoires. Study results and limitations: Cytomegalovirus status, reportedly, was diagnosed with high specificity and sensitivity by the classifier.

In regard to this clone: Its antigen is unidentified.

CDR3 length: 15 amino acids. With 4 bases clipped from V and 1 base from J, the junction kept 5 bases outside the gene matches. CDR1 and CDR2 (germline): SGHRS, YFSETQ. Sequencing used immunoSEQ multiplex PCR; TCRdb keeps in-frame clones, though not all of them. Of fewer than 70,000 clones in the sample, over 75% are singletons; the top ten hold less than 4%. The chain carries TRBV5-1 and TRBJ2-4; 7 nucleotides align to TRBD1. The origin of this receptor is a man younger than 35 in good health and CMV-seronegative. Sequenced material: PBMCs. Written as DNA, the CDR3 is TGCGCCAGCAGCAAAACAGGGGAGGCCAAAAACATTCAGTACTTC. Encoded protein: CASSKTGEAKNIQYF.